The subject of this entry is one T cell receptor beta chain. In the original processing: Estimation of nucleated cell counts was performed using reference gene primer amplification. The method was immunoSEQ multiplex PCR; TCRdb's version includes in-frame clones alone and lacks a portion of them. The V and J calls and the clone size are those of that table, but D and trimming were determined from the DNA. The sample holds 60,000 to 75,000 clones, around 76% seen once. This sample is drawn from a study of blood T cell repertoires in COVID-19. The overall study: Some COVID-19 samples were acute and others convalescent; all came from the United States, Italy and Spain. PBMCs, B-cell-depleted T cells, or T cells provided the cDNA or gDNA that made up the material.

This CDR3 is 13 amino acids long. Trimming took off 5 bases at V and 3 bases at J, with 11 bases between the two ends. Germline CDR1 reads SNHLY; CDR2 reads FYNNEI. This receptor was taken from a woman aged 80 or older with acute or convalescent COVID-19. The sequenced material came from peripheral blood. V usage is TRBV2 and J usage is TRBJ2-7; TRBD1 might be the D (6 bases). In DNA, the CDR3 is TGTGCCAGCAGTTGGACAGAAGACTACGAGCAGTACTTC. This codes for CASSWTEDYEQYF.